This TCR beta chain was retrieved from a study of OX40 agonist ivuxolimab in advanced cancers. Background on the study: Ivuxolimab is a fully human IgG2 antibody that activates OX40 (CD134). Partial responses were recorded for three patients, including one with hepatocellular carcinoma and two with cutaneous melanoma.

Trimming pared 0 bases from V and 1 base from J, leaving 8 bases between. This CDR3 is 15 amino acids long. CDR1 and CDR2 from the germline V gene are SGHDT and YYEEEE. Comments on this clone: Antigen specificity is unknown.

Regarding the study as a whole: At 0.1 to 3.0 mg/kg and by week 6, CD4+ and CD8+ T cells in the blood had expanded clonally. The study found among the lowest clonal expansion in partial responders at 0.1-3.0 mg/kg.

The repertoire was sequenced with immunoSEQ multiplex PCR; TCRdb's copy has only in-frame clones and lacks some. The repertoire has approximately 40,000 clones, more than 80% of them found once; the top ten carry over 5.5%. V usage is TRBV5-6 and J usage is TRBJ1-3; D gene ambiguous. The specimen comprised CD4+ or CD8+ T cells sorted from blood, sampled in a trial of the OX40 agonist ivuxolimab. This receptor was obtained from an adult with an advanced solid tumor such as melanoma, head and neck, liver or kidney cancer. The CDR3: CASSLAPGSGNTIYF. As DNA, the CDR3 is TGTGCCAGCAGCTTGGCCCCGGGTTCTGGAAACACCATATATTTT.